This T cell receptor beta chain originates from a study of siplizumab effects on memory and regulatory T cells. Study-level results: Proliferating Tregs' suppressive function in siplizumab cultures went unconfirmed.

This CDR3 contains 12 residues. Per the germline V gene, CDR1 is MNHNS and CDR2 is SASEGT. The V gene end was trimmed by 7 bases and the J gene end by 6 bases; junction bases not matched to a gene: 4. Some clones are missing from TCRdb's copy, which holds only in-frame ones; the method was immunoSEQ multiplex PCR. Among around 100,000 clones listed, roughly 93% were seen once. Details on this clone: Its antigen is unknown.

The V call is TRBV6-1, the J call TRBJ1-2; 8 bases agree with TRBD1. The receptor's source is a human donor in good health. Sequencing was done on a sample of non-Treg CD4+ T cells sorted from blood. The CDR3 coding sequence is TGTGCCAGCACCAGGACAGGGAATGGCTACACCTTC. Encoded protein: CASTRTGNGYTF.